This TCR beta chain was sequenced during a study of T cell repertoires in cytomegalovirus infection. Study observations and caveats: People with CMV and the relevant HLA were identified by cumulative public TCR beta family frequency.

The CDR3 has 17 residues. V was shortened by 1 base and J by 0 bases, with 13 bases between the two germline ends. In germline, CDR1 is SGHVS, CDR2 FNYEAQ. Each CDR3 protein is one row after TCRdb ran MiXCR on the reads. The sample has about 770,000 distinct CDR3 sequences; 25% to 35% are singletons. This clonotype was detected only a few times. Its antigen remains unidentified. This sequence originates from a human donor in good health (CMV status not recorded). Some clones in this sample may be carry-over from other donors' samples. The input for sequencing was cultured CD8+ T cells from PBMCs, taken from culture after CMV antigen stimulation. The chain uses TRBV7-6 and TRBJ2-1, with D possibly matching TRBD2 (6 bases). CDR3 nucleotide sequence: TGTGCCAGCAGCTTAGTTATAGGACTAAACTCCTACAATGAGCAGTTCTTC. Translation gives CASSLVIGLNSYNEQFF.